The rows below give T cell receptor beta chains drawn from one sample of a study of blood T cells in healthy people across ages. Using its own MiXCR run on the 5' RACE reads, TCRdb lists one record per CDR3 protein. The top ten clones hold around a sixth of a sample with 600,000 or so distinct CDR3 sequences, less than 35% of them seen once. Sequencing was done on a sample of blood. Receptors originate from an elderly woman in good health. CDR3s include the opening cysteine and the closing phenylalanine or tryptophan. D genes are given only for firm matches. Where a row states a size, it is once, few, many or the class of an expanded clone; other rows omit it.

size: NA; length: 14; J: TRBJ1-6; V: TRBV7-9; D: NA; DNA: TGTGCCAGCAGCCACCCGACAGGCTATTCACCCCTCCACTTT; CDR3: CASSHPTGYSPLHF
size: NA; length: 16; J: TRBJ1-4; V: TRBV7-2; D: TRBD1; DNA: TGTGCCAGCAGCTTACGCCGACAGGGGGCGAATGAAAAACTGTTTTTT; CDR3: CASSLRRQGANEKLFF
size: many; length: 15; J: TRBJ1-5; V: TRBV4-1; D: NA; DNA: TGCGCCAGCAGCCAAGACCAGGGGAGGAATCAGCCCCAGCATTTT; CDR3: CASSQDQGRNQPQHF
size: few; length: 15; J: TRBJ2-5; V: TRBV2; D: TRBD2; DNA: TGTGCCAGCAGTTTGAGGAGGACTAGACAAGAGACCCAGTACTTC; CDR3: CASSLRRTRQETQYF
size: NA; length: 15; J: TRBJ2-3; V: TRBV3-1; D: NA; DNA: TGTGTCAGCAGCCAGAGTGGAGGGGCAGGAGATACGCAGTATTTT; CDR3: CVSSQSGGAGDTQYF
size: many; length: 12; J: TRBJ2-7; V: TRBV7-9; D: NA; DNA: TGTGCCAGCAGCTTAGCTGAAGGGGCAACCCACTTC; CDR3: CASSLAEGATHF
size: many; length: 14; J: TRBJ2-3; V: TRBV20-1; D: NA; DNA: TGCAGTGCTAGAGATGAAACGGTAGGGGATACGCAGTATTTT; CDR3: CSARDETVGDTQYF
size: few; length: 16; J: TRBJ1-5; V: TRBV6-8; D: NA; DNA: TGTGCCACCGTAGGGAGGTACAGGGAGGACAATCAGCCCCAGCATTTT; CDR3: CATVGRYREDNQPQHF
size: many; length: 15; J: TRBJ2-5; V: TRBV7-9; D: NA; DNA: TGTGCCAGCAGCTTAGAAGGCAGCATTCAAGAGACCCAGTACTTC; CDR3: CASSLEGSIQETQYF
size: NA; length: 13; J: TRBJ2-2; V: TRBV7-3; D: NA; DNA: TGTGCCAGCAGCTTACTCACCGGGGGGGAGCTGTTTTTT; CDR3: CASSLLTGGELFF
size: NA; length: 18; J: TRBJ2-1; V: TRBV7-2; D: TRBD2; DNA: TGTGCCAGCAGCTTATCGAGGGGTCGGGGGGGCTCTAGCAATGAGCAGTTCTTC; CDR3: CASSLSRGRGGSSNEQFF
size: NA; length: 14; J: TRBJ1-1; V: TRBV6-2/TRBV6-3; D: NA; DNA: TGTGCCAGCAGTTTCCCGGGGCAGTCCCGAAAAGCTTTCTTT; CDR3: CASSFPGQSRKAFF
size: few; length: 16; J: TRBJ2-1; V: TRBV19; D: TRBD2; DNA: TGTGCCAGTAGTTCTGAGGCAGGGACTAGCGGGGATTCGAAGTTCTTC; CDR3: CASSSEAGTSGDSKFF
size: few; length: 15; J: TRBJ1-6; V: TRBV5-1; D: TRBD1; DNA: TGCGCCAGCAGCTATCAGGGGGCGGGAAATTCACCCCTCCACTTT; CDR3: CASSYQGAGNSPLHF
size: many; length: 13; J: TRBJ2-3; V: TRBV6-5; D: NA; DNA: TGTGCCAGCACCCAGGCTAACACAGATACGCAGTATTTT; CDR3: CASTQANTDTQYF
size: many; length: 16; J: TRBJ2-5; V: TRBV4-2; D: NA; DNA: TGTGCCAGCAGCCAAGACTGGGGGGCCTTACAAGAGACCCAGTACTTC; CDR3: CASSQDWGALQETQYF
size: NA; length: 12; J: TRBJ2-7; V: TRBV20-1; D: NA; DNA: TGCAGTGGCAGACTAGACTCCTACGAGCAGTACTTC; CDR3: CSGRLDSYEQYF
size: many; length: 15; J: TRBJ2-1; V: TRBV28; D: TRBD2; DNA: TGTGCCAGCAGTCCGGGGGGAAACTCCTACAATGAGCAGTTCTTC; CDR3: CASSPGGNSYNEQFF
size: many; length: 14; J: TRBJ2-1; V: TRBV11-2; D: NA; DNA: TGTGCCAGCGGCCGGCGGAGCTCCTACAATGAGCAGTTCTTC; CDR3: CASGRRSSYNEQFF
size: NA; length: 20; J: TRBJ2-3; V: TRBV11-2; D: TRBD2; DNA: TGTGCCAGCAGCTCCCCTCGTGTAGCGGGGGGTGAAACTAGCACAGATACGCAGTATTTT; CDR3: CASSSPRVAGGETSTDTQYF
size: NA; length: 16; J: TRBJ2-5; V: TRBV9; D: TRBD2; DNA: TGTGCCAGCAGCCCAGGCACTAGCGGGGGGTCGGAGACCCAGTACTTC; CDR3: CASSPGTSGGSETQYF
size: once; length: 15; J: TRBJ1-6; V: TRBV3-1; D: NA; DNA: TGTGCCAGCAGCTTATCAGGGATCTCGGGATCACCCCTCCACTTT; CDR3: CASSLSGISGSPLHF
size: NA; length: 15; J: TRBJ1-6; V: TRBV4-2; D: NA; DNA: TGTGCCAGCAGCCAAGCTGGGGGAGTCGATTCACCCCTCCACTTT; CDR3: CASSQAGGVDSPLHF
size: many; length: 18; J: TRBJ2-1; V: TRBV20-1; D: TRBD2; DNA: TGCAGTGCCGCGGGGGGCAGGGGAAAGCCCAACTCCTACAATGAGCAGTTCTTC; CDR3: CSAAGGRGKPNSYNEQFF
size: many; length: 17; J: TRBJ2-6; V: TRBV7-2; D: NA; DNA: TGTGCCAGCAGCTTAGGCCCTCGAGGGGCCGGGGCCAACGTCCTGACTTTC; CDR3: CASSLGPRGAGANVLTF
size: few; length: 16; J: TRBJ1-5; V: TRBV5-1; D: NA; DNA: TGCGCCAGCAGCTTGGGGGGCGGAGATAGCAATCAGCCCCAGCATTTT; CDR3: CASSLGGGDSNQPQHF
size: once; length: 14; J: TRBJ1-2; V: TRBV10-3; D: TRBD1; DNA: TGTACCATCAGGGAGTCGAGACAGGGACATGGCTACACCTTC; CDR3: CTIRESRQGHGYTF
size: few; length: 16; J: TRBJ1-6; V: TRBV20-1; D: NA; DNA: TGCAGTGCTGAAGACAGGACGAGCTCCTATAATTCACCCCTCCACTTT; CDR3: CSAEDRTSSYNSPLHF
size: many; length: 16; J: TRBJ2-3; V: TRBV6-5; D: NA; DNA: TGTGCCAGCACCCCCCTGGGAGGGGGGTTCACAGATACGCAGTATTTT; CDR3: CASTPLGGGFTDTQYF
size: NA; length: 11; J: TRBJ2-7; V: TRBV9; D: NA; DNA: TGTGCCAGCAGCTTATTGGGGTCTCAGTACTTC; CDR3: CASSLLGSQYF
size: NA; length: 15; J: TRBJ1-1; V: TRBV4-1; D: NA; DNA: TGCGCCAGCAGCCAAAGCGCCAGGGCGAACACTGAAGCTTTCTTT; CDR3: CASSQSARANTEAFF